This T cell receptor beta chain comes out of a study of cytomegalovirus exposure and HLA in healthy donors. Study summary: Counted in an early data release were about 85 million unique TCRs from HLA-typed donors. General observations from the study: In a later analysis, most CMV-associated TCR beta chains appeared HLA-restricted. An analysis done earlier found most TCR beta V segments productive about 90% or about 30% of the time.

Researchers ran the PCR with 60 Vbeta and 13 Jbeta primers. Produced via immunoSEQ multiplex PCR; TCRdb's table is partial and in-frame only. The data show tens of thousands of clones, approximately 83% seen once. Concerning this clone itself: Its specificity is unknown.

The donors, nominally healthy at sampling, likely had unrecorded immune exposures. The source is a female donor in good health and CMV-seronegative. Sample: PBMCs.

As DNA, the CDR3 is TGTGCCAGCAGCTTAGGTTCGGACAGTTTAAGGGGCTACACCTTC. Its protein product is CASSLGSDSLRGYTF. The J gene is TRBJ1-2, the V gene TRBV5-6; a possible D gene is TRBD1 (6 bases). Germline V gives CDR1 SGHDT, CDR2 YYEEEE. The V gene lost 2 bases and the J gene lost 8 bases, with 19 bases spanning the gap. The CDR3 extends over 15 amino acids.